Each of the 7 T cell receptor beta chains below was sequenced from the same sample in a study of beta chain features in type 1 diabetes. What was sequenced were expressed TCRB transcripts, since all of the isolated RNA had been reverse transcribed. The repertoire was sequenced with immunoSEQ multiplex PCR; TCRdb's copy has only in-frame clones and lacks some. The repertoire holds under 400,000 clones, with roughly a fifth as singletons. Sequencing input: naive CD4+ T cells from blood. These receptors all stem from a woman in her late teens or twenties in good health.

This clone was seen more than once but under ten times. The chain is built from TRBV29-1 and TRBJ1-2; 9 bases agree with TRBD1. The J segment lost 3 bases and the V segment lost 4 bases, leaving 9 bases of the junction unmatched. CDR1 is SQVTM and CDR2 is ANQGSEA in the germline V gene. The CDR3 length is 15 residues. The CDR3 spells CSVVNRGRFDYGYTF. DNA for the CDR3: TGCAGCGTTGTGAACAGGGGGCGTTTTGACTATGGCTACACCTTC. The entire variable domain, with the rest obtained from reference TRBV29-1 and TRBJ1-2, is as follows: SAVISQKPSRDICQRGTSLTIQCQVDSQVTMMFWYRQQPGQSLTLIATANQGSEATYESGFVIDKFPISRPNLTFSTLTVSNMSPEDSSIYLCSVVNRGRFDYGYTFGSGTRLTVV.

The V call is TRBV7-3, the J call TRBJ2-3; D not certain. CDR1 is SGHTA, CDR2 FQGTGA, per germline. The CDR3 is 15 residues long. The ends were cut back, 1 base at V and 2 bases at J, with 10 bases in the middle. This chain's CDR3 is CASSLNSRHTDTQYF. The CDR3 DNA reads as TGTGCCAGCAGCTTAAACTCCAGACACACAGATACGCAGTATTTT.

The rearrangement uses TRBV5-1 and TRBJ2-2; the D gene is possibly TRBD1 (6 bases). Germline assignment: CDR1 SGHRS and CDR2 YFSETQ. The V end was cut by 4 bases, the J end by 5 bases, with 18 bases between. This CDR3 is built from 16 residues. This chain's CDR3 is CASSAGVERGTGELFF. In DNA form, the CDR3 reads TGCGCCAGCAGCGCAGGGGTCGAGAGAGGGACCGGGGAGCTGTTTTTT.

The rearrangement links TRBV15 to TRBJ1-1; D might be TRBD1 (6 bases). The CDR3 sequence is 16 residues long. Looked up from germline, CDR1 is LNHNV and CDR2 is YYDKDF (reference sequence). Trimming removed 3 bases from V and 0 bases from J, with 14 bases in between. The CDR3, as DNA: TGTGCCACCAGCAGGACCTCCGGGACACTGAACACTGAAGCTTTCTTT. This translates into CATSRTSGTLNTEAFF. Looking up the rest from reference TRBV15 and TRBJ1-1 gives the full variable domain: DAMVIQNPRYQVTQFGKPVTLSCSQTLNHNVMYWYQQKSSQAPKLLFHYYDKDFNNEADTPDNFQSRRPNTSFCFLDIRSPGLGDTAMYLCATSRTSGTLNTEAFFGQGTRLTVV.

This clone was counted only a few times. The chain is built from TRBV5-1 and TRBJ2-1; 8 nucleotides match TRBD2. This CDR3 contains 14 residues. Germline loops: CDR1 SGHRS, CDR2 YFSETQ. The V segment lost 5 bases and the J segment 12 bases; nucleotides outside the gene matches: 13. The CDR3 sequence: CASSPREDLLGQFF. For the CDR3, the DNA is TGCGCCAGCAGTCCGCGGGAGGACCTTCTAGGGCAGTTCTTC.

A few counts support this clone. The chain recombines TRBV20-1 with TRBJ2-7, with D perhaps matching TRBD2 (5 bases). The germline V gene has CDR1 DFQATT and CDR2 SNEGSKA (reference sequence). Trimming stripped 1 base from V and 7 bases from J, with 8 bases between. The CDR3 runs 11 residues. The CDR3 loop reads CSARATGEQYF. For the CDR3, the DNA is TGCAGTGCTAGAGCTACGGGAGAGCAGTACTTC.

This clone has only one observation. The CDR3 DNA reads as TGTGCCAGCATTCCTAGGGGGGTGGGAGCGGGAGTTAACTACGAGCAGTACTTC. Protein sequence: CASIPRGVGAGVNYEQYF. The rearrangement joins TRBV7-9 to TRBJ2-7; 8 nucleotides align to TRBD2. V lost 7 bases, J lost 3 bases, and 20 bases stayed unmatched. Germline lookup yields CDR1 SEHNR and CDR2 FQNEAQ (reference sequence). The CDR3 length is 18 residues.